The present T cell receptor beta chain was sequenced within a study of blood T cell repertoires in COVID-19. On the study more broadly: In each case, the material was cDNA or gDNA derived from T cells, B-cell-depleted T cells, or PBMCs.

Under the authors' procedure: Estimation of nucleated cell counts relied on the amplification of reference gene primers. The assay was immunoSEQ multiplex PCR, and TCRdb's table has in-frame clones only and misses some. V and J calls and clone size follow that table, whereas D and trimming were derived from the DNA. Of 190,000 or so clones listed, around nine tenths are singletons. This CDR3 has 16 amino acids. Germline V gene lookup returns CDR1 SGHRS and CDR2 YFSETQ. The trim removed 0 bases at V and 7 bases at J, leaving 9 bases unmatched. This receptor was taken from a middle-aged man with active or convalescent COVID-19. This rearrangement joins TRBV5-1 to TRBJ2-5; 10 nucleotides align to TRBD1. Sequences were obtained from peripheral blood. The CDR3 spells CASSLDIGQGVGTQYF. CDR3 coding DNA: TGCGCCAGCAGCTTGGACATAGGACAGGGGGTGGGGACCCAGTACTTC.